A selection of T cell receptor beta chains follows, all from one sample in a study of CD8+CD57+ T cells in acquired aplastic anemia. TCRdb used MiXCR to reprocess the reads, holding one entry per CDR3 protein. Here the sample spans 250,000 to 300,000 distinct CDR3 sequences, around three fifths being singletons. The sequenced sample was sorted CD4+, CD8+, or CD8+CD57+ T cells (not recorded which) from PBMCs. These receptors all stem from a human donor with severe aplastic anemia or a healthy control (not recorded which). Both conserved end residues are part of each CDR3. Fields, in order: D gene, clone size, V gene, CDR3 length, J gene, CDR3 protein, CDR3 DNA. D genes are given only for firm matches. A row's size may be missing; if present it is once, few, many or a size class.

TRBD2	NA	TRBV24-1	18	TRBJ2-5	CATSDETGASGSLETQYF	TGTGCCACCAGTGATGAGACAGGGGCTAGCGGGAGCCTTGAGACCCAGTACTTC
NA	many	TRBV11-2	15	TRBJ2-7	CASSPRPRGLYEQYF	TGTGCCAGCAGCCCGCGGCCCCGGGGACTCTACGAGCAGTACTTC
TRBD1	NA	TRBV15	15	TRBJ2-1	CATSRPGQGGNEQFF	TGTGCCACCAGCAGACCGGGACAGGGAGGAAATGAGCAGTTCTTC
TRBD1	NA	TRBV10-3	15	TRBJ1-5	CAISGTGGVNQPQHF	TGTGCCATCAGTGGGACAGGGGGTGTCAATCAGCCCCAGCATTTT
NA	NA	TRBV7-2	13	TRBJ2-2	CACGRDLTGELFF	TGTGCCTGCGGGCGTGATCTTACCGGGGAGCTGTTTTTT
NA	many	TRBV2	13	TRBJ1-4	CASRGTKVEKLFF	TGTGCCAGCAGAGGAACCAAGGTAGAAAAACTGTTTTTT
NA	NA	TRBV29-1	11	TRBJ2-7	CSVALAYEQYF	TGCAGCGTCGCCCTAGCGTACGAGCAGTACTTC
NA	NA	TRBV10-3	11	TRBJ1-2	CATGDSYSYTF	TGTGCCACAGGGGATAGCTATAGCTACACCTTC
NA	many	TRBV19	13	TRBJ1-5	CASNTRSAQPQHF	TGTGCCAGTAATACAAGATCCGCGCAGCCCCAGCATTTT
TRBD2	NA	TRBV7-8	15	TRBJ2-7	CASSLVRLLAGEQYF	TGTGCCAGCAGCTTAGTCCGCCTACTAGCGGGGGAGCAGTACTTC
TRBD1	NA	TRBV19	16	TRBJ2-2	CASSIQGAWNTGELFF	TGTGCCAGTAGTATTCAGGGGGCGTGGAACACCGGGGAGCTGTTTTTT
NA	NA	TRBV29-1	14	TRBJ2-5	CSVLRGGRKETQYF	TGCAGCGTGCTTCGAGGGGGGCGTAAAGAGACCCAGTACTTC
NA	many	TRBV30	15	TRBJ1-6	CAWSGQRKNNSPLHF	TGTGCCTGGAGTGGGCAACGCAAAAATAATTCACCCCTCCACTTT
TRBD1	many	TRBV28	14	TRBJ1-5	CASSARQGVQPQHF	TGTGCCAGCAGTGCCCGACAGGGGGTCCAGCCCCAGCATTTT
NA	NA	TRBV19	13	TRBJ2-5	CASSMWGQETQYF	TGTGCCAGTAGTATGTGGGGACAAGAGACCCAGTACTTC
NA	many	TRBV13	14	TRBJ2-3	CASSLRTPGDTQYF	TGTGCCAGCAGCTTAAGGACTCCCGGGGATACGCAGTATTTT
NA	NA	TRBV29-1	13	TRBJ1-2	CSAVGGPNYGYTF	TGCAGCGCTGTTGGGGGGCCAAACTATGGCTACACCTTC
NA	NA	TRBV7-8	16	TRBJ1-6	CASSHPQERSRAPLHF	TGTGCCAGCAGCCACCCTCAGGAGAGAAGTAGGGCACCCCTCCACTTT
TRBD2	once	TRBV20-1	15	TRBJ2-1	CSASLISGSDNEQFF	TGCAGTGCTAGCCTCATTAGCGGGTCGGACAATGAGCAGTTCTTC
TRBD1	NA	TRBV2	15	TRBJ2-7	CASSYSGQARREQYF	TGTGCCAGCAGTTACTCGGGACAGGCAAGGCGGGAGCAGTACTTC
NA	NA	TRBV10-3	15	TRBJ1-5	CAISLPRDGYQPQHF	TGTGCCATCAGTTTACCCCGGGACGGATATCAGCCCCAGCATTTT
NA	many	TRBV29-1	14	TRBJ2-7	CSVAQDRNSYEQYF	TGCAGCGTTGCCCAGGACAGAAACTCCTACGAGCAGTACTTC
NA	NA	TRBV7-8	14	TRBJ1-2	CASSPVPSIYGYTF	TGTGCCAGCAGCCCAGTGCCCTCAATTTATGGCTACACCTTC
NA	NA	TRBV29-1	14	TRBJ2-2	CSVSRGVDTGELFF	TGCAGCGTTTCCAGGGGGGTTGACACCGGGGAGCTGTTTTTT
NA	many	TRBV6-2/TRBV6-3	14	TRBJ1-1	CASSPTGSGTEAFF	TGTGCCAGCAGCCCCACAGGAAGCGGGACTGAAGCTTTCTTT
NA	NA	TRBV6-1	13	TRBJ2-7	CASNYSRGYEQYF	TGTGCCAGCAATTACTCGAGGGGCTACGAGCAGTACTTC
TRBD1	NA	TRBV15	14	TRBJ2-5	CATSRQGARETQYF	TGTGCCACCAGCAGGCAGGGGGCACGAGAGACCCAGTACTTC
NA	NA	TRBV7-2	17	TRBJ2-7	CASSLVGWTTQSYEQYF	TGTGCCAGCAGCTTAGTTGGTTGGACAACCCAATCCTACGAGCAGTACTTC
NA	few	TRBV12-3/TRBV12-4	16	TRBJ2-3	CASSPSSISFTDTQYF	TGTGCCAGCAGTCCTTCTAGCATTTCATTCACAGATACGCAGTATTTT
NA	once	TRBV24-1	14	TRBJ2-3	CATSDPGATDTQYF	TGTGCCACCAGTGATCCAGGGGCCACAGATACGCAGTATTTT
NA	many	TRBV7-9	13	TRBJ1-1	CASSQGQNTEAFF	TGTGCCAGCAGCCAGGGACAGAACACTGAAGCTTTCTTT
NA	NA	TRBV5-1	14	TRBJ2-3	CASSLVHPTDTQYF	TGCGCCAGCAGCTTGGTACACCCCACAGATACGCAGTATTTT
TRBD2	NA	TRBV20-1	17	TRBJ2-2	CSAIQAQRERVTGELFF	TGCAGTGCTATACAGGCTCAGCGGGAGAGGGTGACCGGGGAGCTGTTTTTT
NA	many	TRBV5-1	15	TRBJ1-5	CASSPSGGGNQPQHF	TGCGCCAGCAGCCCGTCGGGGGGGGGCAATCAGCCCCAGCATTTT
NA	NA	TRBV9	13	TRBJ2-7	CASSVLSGSEQYF	TGTGCCAGCAGCGTACTCTCGGGAAGCGAGCAGTACTTC
NA	NA	TRBV7-9	12	TRBJ2-1	CASSPRYNEQFF	TGTGCCAGCAGCCCCCGGTACAATGAGCAGTTCTTC
NA	many	TRBV9	16	TRBJ2-2	CASSVRAWANTGELFF	TGTGCCAGCAGCGTAAGGGCCTGGGCGAACACCGGGGAGCTGTTTTTT
NA	many	TRBV3-1	14	TRBJ2-7	CASSQVPGFYEQYF	TGTGCCAGCAGCCAAGTCCCAGGGTTTTACGAGCAGTACTTC
NA	NA	TRBV27	16	TRBJ2-6	CASSLGGGGGANVLTF	TGTGCCAGCAGCCTGGGAGGGGGCGGTGGGGCCAACGTCCTGACTTTC
NA	many	TRBV6-2/TRBV6-3	12	TRBJ1-2	CASSSNYYGYTF	TGTGCCAGCAGCTCCAATTACTATGGCTACACCTTC
TRBD2	many	TRBV5-1	16	TRBJ2-5	CASMWTSGGAQETQYF	TGCGCCAGCATGTGGACTAGCGGGGGGGCCCAAGAGACCCAGTACTTC
NA	NA	TRBV7-2	14	TRBJ1-1	CASIIQGGLTEAFF	TGTGCCAGCATCATACAGGGTGGGCTCACTGAAGCTTTCTTT
TRBD2	NA	TRBV11-2	17	TRBJ2-3	CASSLLGTSGGADTQYF	TGTGCCAGCAGCCTGCTAGGGACTAGCGGGGGGGCAGATACGCAGTATTTT
NA	NA	TRBV19	14	TRBJ1-1	CASTSLIWDTEAFF	TGTGCCAGTACCTCACTTATCTGGGACACTGAAGCTTTCTTT
TRBD1	NA	TRBV15	17	TRBJ1-2	CATSRPFPGQGARGYTF	TGTGCCACCAGCAGACCATTTCCGGGACAGGGGGCGAGAGGCTACACCTTC
NA	few	TRBV11-2	14	TRBJ2-3	CASSLVVGTDTQYF	TGTGCCAGCAGCTTAGTGGTGGGAACAGATACGCAGTATTTT
NA	many	TRBV6-4	13	TRBJ1-5	CASSEGRNQPQHF	TGTGCCAGCAGTGAGGGGAGGAATCAGCCCCAGCATTTT
NA	NA	TRBV10-3	14	TRBJ1-5	CAITGPPSNQPQHF	TGTGCCATCACCGGACCTCCGAGCAATCAGCCCCAGCATTTT
NA	NA	TRBV5-5	16	TRBJ2-7	CASSLPPGPNSYEQYF	TGTGCCAGCAGCTTGCCTCCAGGACCCAACTCCTACGAGCAGTACTTC
NA	NA	TRBV15	13	TRBJ2-3	CATSPTSTDTQYF	TGTGCCACCAGTCCTACGTCAACAGATACGCAGTATTTT
NA	NA	TRBV20-1	11	TRBJ1-4	CSAFRDEKLFF	TGCAGTGCTTTTAGGGATGAAAAACTGTTTTTT
TRBD2	few	TRBV10-3	12	TRBJ2-1	CAIRGLYNEQFF	TGTGCCATCAGGGGACTATACAATGAGCAGTTCTTC
TRBD2	NA	TRBV9	15	TRBJ2-7	CASSVGVAGDYEQYF	TGTGCCAGCAGCGTAGGGGTAGCGGGGGACTACGAGCAGTACTTC
NA	few	TRBV20-1	13	TRBJ2-3	CSARERGTDTQYF	TGCAGTGCTAGGGAACGGGGCACAGATACGCAGTATTTT
NA	NA	TRBV10-2	13	TRBJ2-7	CASSETDADEQYF	TGCGCCAGCAGTGAGACGGACGCCGACGAGCAGTACTTC
NA	NA	TRBV15	15	TRBJ1-6	CATSRDLGRNSPLHF	TGTGCCACCAGCAGAGATCTTGGCAGAAATTCACCCCTCCACTTT
TRBD1	few	TRBV5-8	16	TRBJ1-1	CASSLVYRGLDTEAFF	TGTGCCAGCAGCTTGGTCTACAGGGGGCTCGACACTGAAGCTTTCTTT